What follows describes a single T cell receptor beta chain. The antigen remains undetermined. The sample belongs to a study of CD4 T cells in relation to SARS-CoV-2 and coronaviruses. Assay: immunoSEQ multiplex PCR; the TCRdb copy retains only in-frame clones and omits some. The sample has about 41,000 clones; approximately 80% are singletons. Germline V gene sequence: CDR1 LGHDT, CDR2 YNNKEL (reference sequence). This CDR3 is built from 17 residues. V was trimmed by 2 bases and J by 1 base, leaving 16 bases between them. Input material: naive CD4+ T cells from PBMCs, cultured in vitro. Subset of the sample: naive CD4+ T cells isolated by negative enrichment. This TCR was sampled from an adult with COVID-19. This chain connects TRBV3-1 (or the pseudogene TRBV3-2) to TRBJ2-3; D possibly corresponds to TRBD2 (6 bases). DNA for the CDR3: TGTGCCAGCAGCCAAAGGCCTACTAGCTTTGGCACAGATACGCAGTATTTT. Translation: CASSQRPTSFGTDTQYF.